This note documents a single T cell receptor (beta chain) sequence. Its antigen is still unknown. With 60 Vbeta and 13 Jbeta primers, the PCR was carried out. Method: immunoSEQ multiplex PCR; TCRdb's copy keeps in-frame clones and lacks some. The data show approximately 92,000 clones, around three quarters seen once. The data are from a study of cytomegalovirus exposure and HLA in healthy donors. Study results and limitations: Later analysis indicated greater clonal expansion among HLA-associated TCR beta chains than among equally common other chains. A later analysis appeared to link common viral pathogens to several of the most significant clusters.

Germline V gives CDR1 SGHTA, CDR2 FQGNSA. Trimming took off 5 bases at V and 6 bases at J, with 17 bases between the two ends. This CDR3 contains 14 residues. Though nominally healthy at sampling, donors likely had unrecorded immune exposures. The V call is TRBV7-2, the J call TRBJ2-7; no reliable D call. The source of this sequence is a man in his 60s in good health and CMV-seronegative. The sample was PBMCs. The CDR3 reads CASSPAPGFGEQYF. DNA for the CDR3: TGTGCCAGCAGCCCCGCCCCCGGGTTTGGCGAGCAGTACTTC. Supplemented by reference TRBV7-2 and TRBJ2-7, the full variable domain reads GAGVSQSPSNKVTEKGKDVELRCDPISGHTALYWYRQSLGQGLEFLIYFQGNSAPDKSGLPSDRFSAERTGGSVSTLTIQRTQQEDSAVYLCASSPAPGFGEQYFGPGTRLTVT.